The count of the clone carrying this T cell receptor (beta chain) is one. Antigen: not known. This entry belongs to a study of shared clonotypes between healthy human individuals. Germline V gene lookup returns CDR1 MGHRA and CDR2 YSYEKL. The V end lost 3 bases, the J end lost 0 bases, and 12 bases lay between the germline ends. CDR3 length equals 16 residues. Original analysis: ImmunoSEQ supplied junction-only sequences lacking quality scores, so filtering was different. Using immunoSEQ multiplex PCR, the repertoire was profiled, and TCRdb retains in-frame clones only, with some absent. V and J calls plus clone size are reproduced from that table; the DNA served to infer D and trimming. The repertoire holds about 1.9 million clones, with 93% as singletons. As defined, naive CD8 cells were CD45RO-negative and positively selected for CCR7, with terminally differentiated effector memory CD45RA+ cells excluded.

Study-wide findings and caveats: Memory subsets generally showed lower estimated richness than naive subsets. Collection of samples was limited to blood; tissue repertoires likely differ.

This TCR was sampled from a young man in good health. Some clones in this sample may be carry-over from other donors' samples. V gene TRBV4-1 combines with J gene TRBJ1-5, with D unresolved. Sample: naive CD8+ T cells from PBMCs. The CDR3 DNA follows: TGCGCCAGCAGCCAGGATTTAGGGTATAGCAATCAGCCCCAGCATTTT. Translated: CASSQDLGYSNQPQHF.